Listed below are T cell receptor beta chains from one sample, sequenced in a study of T cell responses to AZD1222 COVID-19 vaccine. The method was immunoSEQ multiplex PCR; TCRdb's version includes in-frame clones alone and lacks a portion of them. The table lists over 100,000 clones, around 90% of them singletons. Sequencing was performed on peripheral blood, taken on day 0 of AZD1222 vaccination. All receptors derive from an adult in good health. CDR3s include the opening cysteine and the closing phenylalanine or tryptophan. Each record gives: clone size, CDR3 length, D gene, V gene, J gene, CDR3 protein, CDR3 DNA. A D gene is named only where the DNA matches it firmly. Part of the rows lack a size; the others show once, few, many or a class for expanded clones.

>once|17|NA|TRBV14|TRBJ1-2
CASSQVSFRGLQYGYTF
TGTGCCAGCAGCCAAGTGAGTTTCCGGGGGTTACAGTATGGCTACACCTTC
>once|15|NA|TRBV5-6|TRBJ1-2
CASSLTPGGDYGYTF
TGTGCCAGCAGCTTGACTCCGGGCGGGGACTATGGCTACACCTTC
>NA|13|NA|TRBV5-6|TRBJ2-1
CASSYRDYNEQFF
TGTGCCAGCAGCTACCGGGACTACAATGAGCAGTTCTTC
>few|15|TRBD1|TRBV6-5|TRBJ1-5
CASSYGDRGHQPQHF
TGTGCCAGCAGTTACGGGGACAGGGGACATCAGCCCCAGCATTTT
>NA|12|NA|TRBV11-2|TRBJ2-7
CASSLHLGEQYF
TGTGCCAGCAGCCTCCATTTGGGCGAGCAGTACTTC
>NA|18|NA|TRBV28|TRBJ2-7
CASSTLYPLQGGSYEQYF
TGTGCCAGCAGCACCTTGTATCCCTTACAGGGTGGCTCCTACGAGCAGTACTTC
>once|16|NA|TRBV28|TRBJ2-1
CASSLVLELTDNEQFF
TGTGCCAGCAGTCTCGTCCTGGAGCTAACTGACAATGAGCAGTTCTTC
>NA|14|NA|TRBV6-4|TRBJ2-3
CASSDSSETDTQYF
TGTGCCAGCAGTGACTCGTCAGAAACAGATACGCAGTATTTT
>NA|13|NA|TRBV28|TRBJ1-1
CASSFSPSLRAFF
TGTGCCAGCAGTTTTAGTCCTTCGCTTAGAGCTTTCTTT
>NA|14|TRBD1|TRBV7-2|TRBJ2-5
CASSSGTGGQTQYF
TGTGCCAGCAGCTCAGGCACAGGGGGGCAGACCCAGTACTTC
>NA|14|NA|TRBV6-5|TRBJ1-1
CASSYNEGKTEAFF
TGTGCCAGCAGTTACAATGAAGGGAAGACTGAAGCTTTCTTT
>NA|15|NA|TRBV7-2|TRBJ1-1
CASSLDYRTNTEAFF
TGTGCCAGCAGCTTAGACTACAGGACCAACACTGAAGCTTTCTTT
>NA|15|TRBD2|TRBV6-5|TRBJ2-1
CASSYGAGGIYEQFF
TGTGCCAGCAGTTACGGAGCGGGAGGAATATATGAGCAGTTCTTC
>NA|18|NA|TRBV28|TRBJ1-5
CASSLSPRQVSSNQPQHF
TGTGCCAGCAGTTTAAGCCCGAGACAGGTTAGCAGCAATCAGCCCCAGCATTTT
>NA|13|NA|TRBV9|TRBJ1-1
CASSVGTGTEAFF
TGTGCCAGCAGCGTAGGGACGGGCACTGAAGCTTTCTTT
>NA|14|TRBD1|TRBV7-6|TRBJ1-4
CASSQTGTNEKLFF
TGTGCCAGCAGCCAGACAGGGACTAATGAAAAACTGTTTTTT
>NA|15|TRBD1|TRBV6-2/TRBV6-3|TRBJ1-5
CASSYSGTGRRAQHF
TGTGCCAGCAGTTACTCCGGGACAGGCCGACGGGCCCAGCATTTT
>once|15|NA|TRBV6-5|TRBJ1-2
CASSPDTNLNYGYTF
TGTGCCAGCAGTCCTGACACAAACTTAAACTATGGCTACACCTTC
>NA|15|NA|TRBV9|TRBJ1-6
CASSPLLGSGSPLHF
TGTGCCAGCAGCCCGTTGCTCGGGTCTGGTTCACCCCTCCACTTT
>NA|12|NA|TRBV29-1|TRBJ1-1
CSTAKVGTEAFF
TGCAGCACCGCAAAAGTAGGCACTGAAGCTTTCTTT
>NA|13|TRBD2|TRBV4-3|TRBJ2-5
CASSQERGANQYF
TGCGCCAGCAGCCAAGAGCGGGGGGCTAACCAGTACTTC
>NA|16|NA|TRBV6-2/TRBV6-3|TRBJ2-3
CASSYSVRGGTDTQYF
TGTGCCAGCAGTTACTCGGTACGGGGAGGCACAGATACGCAGTATTTT
>NA|16|NA|TRBV19|TRBJ2-1
CASSSSGSGLYNEQFF
TGTGCCAGTAGTTCTTCCGGTAGCGGTCTTTACAATGAGCAGTTCTTC
>NA|15|TRBD2|TRBV19|TRBJ2-2
CASRGEREIVGELFF
TGTGCCAGTAGAGGCGAGCGGGAGATCGTCGGGGAGCTGTTTTTT
>NA|18|TRBD2|TRBV10-3|TRBJ2-1
CAISEVPLSGRTSNEQFF
TGTGCCATCAGTGAGGTTCCCCTTAGCGGGAGGACCTCCAATGAGCAGTTCTTC
>few|16|TRBD1|TRBV3-1/TRBV3-2|TRBJ1-5
CASSQHGQGRNQPQHF
TGTGCCAGCAGCCAACATGGACAGGGTCGAAATCAGCCCCAGCATTTT
>NA|16|NA|TRBV25-1|TRBJ1-2
CASSPGWAPANYGYTF
TGTGCCAGCAGTCCCGGCTGGGCGCCAGCTAACTATGGCTACACCTTC
>NA|12|NA|TRBV19|TRBJ2-3
CASSQGTDTQYF
TGTGCCAGTAGTCAGGGCACAGATACGCAGTATTTT
>few|15|TRBD1|TRBV7-2|TRBJ2-2
CASSLGQGNTGELFF
TGTGCCAGCAGCTTGGGACAGGGGAACACCGGGGAGCTGTTTTTT
>NA|14|NA|TRBV29-1|TRBJ1-2
CSVGALTSVYGYTF
TGCAGCGTGGGCGCCCTGACGTCGGTTTATGGCTACACCTTC
>NA|17|NA|TRBV6-1|TRBJ2-6
CASSEAPAGSGANVLTF
TGTGCCAGCAGTGAAGCGCCCGCAGGGTCTGGGGCCAACGTCCTGACTTTC
>NA|15|NA|TRBV19|TRBJ1-3
CASSIDSLFGNTIYF
TGTGCCAGTAGTATCGACAGCCTCTTTGGAAACACCATATATTTT
>NA|12|NA|TRBV10-2|TRBJ1-2
CASSKGNYGYTF
TGCGCCAGCAGTAAGGGGAACTATGGCTACACCTTC
>NA|18|TRBD2|TRBV29-1|TRBJ2-1
CSVGTSGSKPISYNEQFF
TGCAGCGTTGGCACTAGCGGGAGTAAACCAATTTCCTACAATGAGCAGTTCTTC
>NA|13|NA|TRBV15|TRBJ2-5
CATSRDVRETQYF
TGTGCCACCAGCAGAGACGTTCGGGAGACCCAGTACTTC
>NA|15|NA|TRBV21-1|TRBJ2-3
CASTKGGPDTDTQYF
TGTGCCAGCACCAAGGGGGGCCCCGACACAGATACGCAGTATTTT
>NA|14|NA|TRBV27|TRBJ2-7
CASSLLGVTYEQYF
TGTGCCAGCAGTCTACTAGGAGTAACCTACGAGCAGTACTTC
>NA|12|NA|TRBV28|TRBJ1-2
CASSFEPYGYTF
TGTGCCAGCAGTTTTGAGCCCTATGGCTACACCTTC
>NA|17|TRBD2|TRBV10-2|TRBJ2-1
CASSEVLGGRARNEQFF
TGCGCCAGCAGTGAGGTTCTGGGCGGGAGGGCCAGGAATGAGCAGTTCTTC
>once|17|NA|TRBV4-1|TRBJ1-6
CASSQGGQPAYNSPLHF
TGCGCCAGCAGCCAAGGGGGTCAGCCGGCTTATAATTCACCCCTCCACTTT
>NA|14|NA|TRBV7-8|TRBJ1-1
CASSLAGLNTEAFF
TGTGCCAGCAGCTTAGCGGGACTGAACACTGAAGCTTTCTTT